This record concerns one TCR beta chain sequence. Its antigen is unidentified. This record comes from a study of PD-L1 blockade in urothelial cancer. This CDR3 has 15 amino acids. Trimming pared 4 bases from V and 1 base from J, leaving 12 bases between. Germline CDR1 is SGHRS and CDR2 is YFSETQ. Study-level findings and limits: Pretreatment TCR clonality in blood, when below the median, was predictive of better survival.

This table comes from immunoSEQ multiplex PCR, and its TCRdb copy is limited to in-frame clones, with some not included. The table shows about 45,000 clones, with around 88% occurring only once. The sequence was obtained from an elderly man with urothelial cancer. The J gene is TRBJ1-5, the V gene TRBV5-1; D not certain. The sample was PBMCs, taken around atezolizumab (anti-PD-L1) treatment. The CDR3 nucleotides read TGCGCCAGCAGCCCAGGAGGATCGAGCAATCAGCCCCAGCATTTT. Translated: CASSPGGSSNQPQHF.